This entry features one T cell receptor beta chain sequence. Free of recent acute infections or vaccinations, the donors were healthy HIV-negative adults. Replicate PCRs run on sorted subsets employed roughly 190 ng DNA, 25,000 to 35,000 T cell genomes. Only in-frame clones appear in the TCRdb table, and some are missing; sequencing was by immunoSEQ multiplex PCR. The profile shows over 1.5 million clones, about 98% of them singletons. This CDR3 has 15 amino acids. Germline CDR1 is MNHEY and CDR2 is SMNVEV (reference sequence). V was clipped by 2 bases and J by 4 bases, with 12 bases between them. This sample was included in a study of shared clonotypes between healthy human individuals.

The specimen sequenced was naive CD4+ T cells sorted from blood. The subset was: CD45RA+ positively selected. V gene TRBV27 combines with J gene TRBJ1-5, with D uncertain. The sequence was collected from a man aged 30-40 years in good health. CDR3: CASSLKVGPNQPQHF. The CDR3 region has the DNA TGTGCCAGCAGTTTAAAAGTGGGCCCAAATCAGCCCCAGCATTTT.